The 32 T cell receptor beta chains presented below share a single source sample, sequenced in a study of blood T cell repertoires in COVID-19. TCRdb keeps only in-frame clones here, not all; method: immunoSEQ multiplex PCR. In the table there are some 270,000 clones, 89% of which are singletons. Sequenced material: PBMCs or T cells enriched from blood (not recorded which). These receptors were taken from a woman in her fifties or sixties who had recovered from COVID-19.

The chain combines TRBV5-1 with TRBJ1-5, with 8 positions matching TRBD1. CDR1 is SGHRS and CDR2 is YFSETQ in the germline V gene. V lost 5 bases and J lost 5; bases outside the gene matches: 6. CDR3 length: 14 residues. CDR3 nucleotide sequence: TGCGCCAGCAGTTACGGGACAGGCGATCAGCCCCAGCATTTT. It codes for CASSYGTGDQPQHF.

The chain couples TRBV19 to TRBJ2-1, with 9 bases matching TRBD1. The CDR3 is 15 residues long. Germline V gene data show CDR1 as LNHDA and CDR2 as SQIVND (reference sequence). The V and J ends lost 3 bases and 8 bases, in that order; junction bases with no gene match: 8. CDR3 protein: CASSMLDRGYDEQFF. The CDR3 DNA sequence: TGTGCCAGTAGTATGCTGGACAGGGGTTACGATGAGCAGTTCTTC.

This chain joins TRBV9 and TRBJ1-6, with 12 nucleotides matching TRBD1. This CDR3 contains 19 residues. Germline lookup yields CDR1 SGDLS and CDR2 YYNGEE. Trimming took 4 bases from V and 6 from J; bases not matched to a gene: 14. CDR3 amino acids: CASSKYPGQGAEVNSPLHF. The CDR3, as DNA: TGTGCCAGCAGCAAATACCCGGGACAGGGGGCGGAGGTTAATTCACCCCTCCACTTT.

The rearrangement uses TRBV18 and TRBJ1-1; 11 bases agree with TRBD1. CDR1 and CDR2 from the germline V gene are KGHSH and LQKENI. The CDR3 totals 15 residues. With 5 bases clipped from V and 4 bases from J, the junction kept 6 bases outside the gene matches. In DNA form, the CDR3 reads TGTGCCAGCTCAGCGGGACAGGGGGTCGGCACTGAAGCTTTCTTT. This sequence encodes CASSAGQGVGTEAFF.

The V call is TRBV27, the J call TRBJ2-5; the match to TRBD2 covers 11 bases. The V segment lost 6 bases and the J segment 1 base; nucleotides outside the gene matches: 1. This CDR3 has 14 amino acids. In germline, CDR1 is MNHEY, CDR2 SMNVEV (reference sequence). In DNA form, the CDR3 reads TGTGCCAGCAGGCTAGCGGGGGGCCAAGAGACCCAGTACTTC. It specifies CASRLAGGQETQYF.

V is TRBV7-9 and J is TRBJ1-5; TRBD1 matches at 7 bases. V gave up 6 bases and J gave up 5 bases; unmatched junction bases: 4. The CDR3 consists of 13 residues. Per the germline V gene, CDR1 is SEHNR and CDR2 is FQNEAQ (reference sequence). CDR3 loop: CASSLTGDQPQHF. CDR3 bases: TGTGCCAGCAGTCTTACAGGGGATCAGCCCCAGCATTTT.

Turning to this clone: Germline is not matched at one junction end, which may reflect a read error. The CDR3 is CASSPWQEGAQPQHF. Here the CDR3 DNA reads TGTGCTAGCAGCCCCTGGCAGGAAGGGGCTCAGCCCCAGCATTTT. The chain uses TRBV7-7 and TRBJ1-5; D is perhaps TRBD1 (5 bases). This CDR3 has 15 amino acids. The germline V gene has CDR1 SSHAT and CDR2 FNYEAQ (reference sequence).

This clone was found once. The CDR3 here is CASQGGAYEQYF. In DNA form, the CDR3 reads TGCGCCTCCCAAGGCGGAGCCTACGAGCAGTACTTC. The chain joins TRBV5-1 to TRBJ2-7, with no clear D. The CDR3 sequence is 12 residues long. V was clipped by 10 bases and J by 2 bases, with 13 bases between them. Per germline, CDR1 SGHRS and CDR2 YFSETQ.

The V gene is TRBV5-1, the J gene TRBJ2-5, with TRBD2 as a possible D gene (5 bases). The CDR3 runs 13 residues. Per germline, CDR1 SGHRS and CDR2 YFSETQ. V lost 7 bases to trimming and J lost 5 bases, with 15 bases between them. For the CDR3, the DNA is TGCGCCAGCGGGAGAAATAGAGTGGAGACCCAGTACTTC. This sequence encodes CASGRNRVETQYF.

This clone turned up a few times. This chain joins TRBV3-1 (or the pseudogene TRBV3-2) and TRBJ1-5; weak D call: TRBD1 (5 bases). This CDR3 is 18 amino acids long. Looked up from germline, CDR1 is LGHDT and CDR2 is YNNKEL (reference sequence). The V end was cut by 1 base, the J end by 5 bases, with 21 bases between. CDR3 DNA sequence: TGTGCCAGCAGCCAAGGGCGTGGTTCGGGGGTGGAATATCAGCCCCAGCATTTT. This codes for CASSQGRGSGVEYQPQHF.

This clone was counted a few times. The V gene is TRBV10-3, the J gene TRBJ2-5; D gene uncertain. V was cut by 3 bases and J by 7 bases, with 12 bases left in between. CDR1 is ENHRY, CDR2 SYGVKD, per germline. The CDR3 is 13 amino acids. The CDR3 sequence: CAISDHTPGTQYF. Here the CDR3 DNA reads TGTGCCATCAGTGACCACACCCCGGGGACCCAGTACTTC.

The chain combines TRBV29-1 with TRBJ2-1; 7 bases fit TRBD1. V shed 6 bases and J 6 bases; nucleotides not matched to a gene: 11. The CDR3 has 14 amino acids. Germline CDR1 is SQVTM and CDR2 is ANQGSEA. The chain's CDR3 is CSVDIQGSVNEQFF. CDR3 nucleotide sequence: TGCAGCGTGGATATACAGGGGTCGGTCAATGAGCAGTTCTTC.

The rearrangement joins TRBV27 to TRBJ1-3; 7 positions agree with TRBD1. This CDR3 is built from 15 residues. Looked up from germline, CDR1 is MNHEY and CDR2 is SMNVEV (reference sequence). V shed 5 bases and J 4 bases; nucleotides not matched to a gene: 8. The CDR3 is CASSPHSTGGNTIYF. CDR3 nucleotide sequence: TGTGCCAGCAGTCCTCACTCGACAGGGGGAAACACCATATATTTT.

A single count supports this clone. The chain is built from TRBV2 and TRBJ1-5, with D maybe TRBD1 (5 bases). The V end was cut by 6 bases, the J end by 0 bases, with 12 bases between. The CDR3 consists of 15 residues. CDR1 and CDR2 (germline): SNHLY, FYNNEI. CDR3 sequence reads: CASSRQGHSNQPQHF. The CDR3 DNA is TGTGCCAGCAGCCGGCAGGGCCATAGCAATCAGCCCCAGCATTTT.

CDR3 coding DNA: TGTGCCAGCACACCGACAGCGAACACTGAAGCTTTCTTT. Residues: CASTPTANTEAFF. The chain recombines TRBV9 with TRBJ1-1, with D tentatively TRBD1 (5 bases). Germline values: CDR1 SGDLS, CDR2 YYNGEE. There are 13 residues in the CDR3. V dropped 6 bases and J dropped 1 base, with 10 bases sitting between them.

This clone appeared once. The V and J genes are TRBV15 and TRBJ1-5; D is perhaps TRBD1 (6 bases). Trimming pared 5 bases from V and 5 bases from J, leaving 16 bases between. This CDR3 spans 15 amino acids. Germline V gives CDR1 LNHNV, CDR2 YYDKDF (reference sequence). CDR3 region: CATSLLNRDDQPQHF. CDR3 nucleotide sequence: TGTGCCACCAGCCTGCTAAACAGGGACGATCAGCCCCAGCATTTT.

Concerning this clone: In the same sample, other DNA sequences code for this CDR3. V usage is TRBV7-9 and J usage is TRBJ1-1; D remains ambiguous. CDR1 and CDR2 from the germline V gene are SEHNR and FQNEAQ (reference sequence). CDR3 size: 13 residues. Trimming pared 1 base from V and 5 bases from J, leaving 8 bases between. The CDR3 loop reads CASSLEGGTEAFF. CDR3 sequence (DNA): TGTGCCAGCAGCTTAGAAGGAGGGACTGAAGCTTTCTTT.

This sequence joins TRBV10-2 and TRBJ1-5; tentatively, D is TRBD1 (5 bases). Germline-derived CDR1 and CDR2 are WSHSY and SAAADI. Trimming pared 6 bases from V and 7 bases from J, leaving 16 bases between. The CDR3 is 14 amino acids. The CDR3 DNA sequence: TGCGCCAGCAGCCAGGGAACTCTGGGGCAGCCCCAGCATTTT. Translation gives CASSQGTLGQPQHF.

The CDR3 DNA is TGTGCCAGCAGCTTAGTACTAGGGCAAGAGACCCAGTACTTC. Translating gives CASSLVLGQETQYF. The rearrangement links TRBV11-2 to TRBJ2-5, with a tentative D call TRBD2 (5 bases). CDR1 SGHAT and CDR2 FQNNGV come from the germline V gene. V lost 1 base, J lost 2 bases, and 8 bases lay in between. This CDR3 has 14 amino acids.

The rearrangement uses TRBV5-1 and TRBJ1-5, with 9 positions matching TRBD1. The CDR3 runs 13 residues. The V gene end was trimmed by 4 bases and the J gene end by 7 bases; junction bases not matched to a gene: 3. CDR1 and CDR2 from the germline V gene are SGHRS and YFSETQ. This chain's CDR3 is CASSRTGEQPQHF. In nucleotides, the CDR3 is TGCGCCAGCAGCAGGACAGGGGAGCAGCCCCAGCATTTT. Filled out from reference TRBV5-1 and TRBJ1-5, the complete variable domain reads KAGVTQTPRYLIKTRGQQVTLSCSPISGHRSVSWYQQTPGQGLQFLFEYFSETQRNKGNFPGRFSGRQFSNSRSEMNVSTLELGDSALYLCASSRTGEQPQHFGDGTRLSIL.

This chain links TRBV10-2 with TRBJ1-2; D ambiguous. V was cut by 0 bases and J by 5 bases, with 7 bases left in between. CDR3 length: 13 amino acids. Germline V gives CDR1 WSHSY, CDR2 SAAADI. The CDR3 DNA sequence: TGCGCCAGCAGTGAGTCGGCAGTTTATGGCTACACCTTC. Its translation is CASSESAVYGYTF.

V and J are TRBV30 and TRBJ1-2; the D gene is possibly TRBD1 (6 bases). CDR1 and CDR2 (germline): GTSNPN, SVGIG (reference sequence). This CDR3 spans 13 amino acids. Between the trimmed V and J ends, which lost 2 bases and 7 bases, there was a span of 14 bases. CDR3 bases: TGTGCCTGGAGTCCGATACAGGGCTCTGGCTACACCTTC. Its protein product is CAWSPIQGSGYTF.

The chain recombines TRBV5-1 with TRBJ1-1, with D possibly being TRBD1 (6 bases). The CDR3 runs 16 residues. Germline lookup yields CDR1 SGHRS and CDR2 YFSETQ. V was pared by 4 bases and J by 4 bases, with 20 bases between. The CDR3: CASSLRGGTRGTEAFF. The CDR3 region has the DNA TGCGCCAGCAGCCTGCGGGGGGGCACGAGGGGCACTGAAGCTTTCTTT.

The CDR3 loop reads CATPRDRNSPLHF. The CDR3 nucleotides are TGTGCCACCCCCCGGGACAGGAATTCACCCCTCCACTTT. The gene calls are TRBV27 and TRBJ1-6; 8 positions agree with TRBD1. The germline V gene has CDR1 MNHEY and CDR2 SMNVEV (reference sequence). This CDR3 is 13 amino acids long. V was clipped by 10 bases and J by 7 bases; unmatched bases: 6.

V is TRBV13 and J is TRBJ2-5, with TRBD2 matching 12 bases. Trimming removed 4 bases from V and 4 bases from J; junction bases left unmatched: 7. CDR3 length: 16 residues. Germline V gene sequence: CDR1 PRHDT, CDR2 FYEKMQ (reference sequence). Written as DNA, the CDR3 is TGTGCCAGCAGCTCCGGACTAGCGGGGCGGGGAGAGACCCAGTACTTC. Its protein product is CASSSGLAGRGETQYF.

The chain has TRBV18 and TRBJ1-6; perhaps TRBD1 as D (6 bases). Trimming cost V 1 base and J 5 bases, with 9 bases left between them. This CDR3 is 15 amino acids long. Germline lookup yields CDR1 KGHSH and CDR2 LQKENI. This CDR3 reads CASSPLGQHNSPLHF. The CDR3, as DNA: TGTGCCAGCTCACCACTAGGACAGCATAATTCACCCCTCCACTTT.

The chain combines TRBV3-1 (or the pseudogene TRBV3-2) with TRBJ1-2, with D unclear. V lost 1 base, J lost 1 base, and 7 bases lay in between. Germline CDR1 reads LGHDT; CDR2 reads YNNKEL (reference sequence). The CDR3 loop spans 14 amino acids. The CDR3 bases are TGTGCCAGCAGCCAAGTCCTCAGTAACTATGGCTACACCTTC. This gives the protein CASSQVLSNYGYTF.

The chain joins TRBV14 to TRBJ2-7, with 7 bases aligning to TRBD2. Looked up from germline, CDR1 is SGHDN and CDR2 is FVKESK. Germline trimming cut 3 bases from V and 4 bases from J; bases unmatched to any gene: 9. CDR3 length: 15 residues. CDR3 sequence: CASSHGRESEYEQYF. The CDR3 nucleotides are TGTGCCAGCAGCCATGGGAGGGAATCAGAATACGAGCAGTACTTC.

The chain links TRBV10-1 to TRBJ1-1, with D maybe TRBD1 (5 bases). The CDR3 runs to 16 residues. In germline, CDR1 is WNHNN, CDR2 SYGVQD (reference sequence). V was shortened by 4 bases and J by 3 bases, with 18 bases between the two germline ends. Here the CDR3 reads CASSGGQGSMDTEAFF. DNA of the CDR3: TGCGCCAGCAGTGGGGGTCAGGGTAGTATGGACACTGAAGCTTTCTTT.

The gene calls are TRBV18 and TRBJ1-1; maybe TRBD1 (5 bases). The germline V gene has CDR1 KGHSH and CDR2 LQKENI. Trimming stripped 0 bases from V and 6 bases from J, with 17 bases between. The CDR3 is made up of 16 amino acids. The CDR3 DNA is TGTGCCAGCTCACCACCTGGAGGGGCGCGGATCGCTGAAGCTTTCTTT. Amino acid sequence: CASSPPGGARIAEAFF. Supplemented by reference TRBV18 and TRBJ1-1, the full variable domain reads NAGVMQNPRHLVRRRGQEARLRCSPMKGHSHVYWYRQLPEEGLKFMVYLQKENIIDESGMPKERFSAEFPKEGPSILRIQQVVRGDSAAYFCASSPPGGARIAEAFFGQGTRLTVV.

This clone was seen a few times. The rearrangement uses TRBV19 and TRBJ1-5; 8 bases line up with TRBD1. The V gene end was trimmed by 7 bases and the J gene end by 1 base; junction bases not matched to a gene: 6. CDR1 and CDR2 from the germline V gene are LNHDA and SQIVND (reference sequence). The CDR3 covers 15 residues. CDR3 sequence (DNA): TGTGCCAGTACCATCCGACAGGGGAGCAATCAGCCCCAGCATTTT. Protein sequence: CASTIRQGSNQPQHF.

The CDR3 sequence: CAWSEGIASNQPQHF. The CDR3 DNA follows: TGTGCCTGGAGTGAGGGGATTGCGAGCAATCAGCCCCAGCATTTT. The chain uses TRBV30 and TRBJ1-5, with TRBD1 as a possible D gene (5 bases). V lost 1 base and J lost 1, with 11 bases in between. Germline V gene sequence: CDR1 GTSNPN, CDR2 SVGIG (reference sequence). This CDR3 region has 15 residues.